A single TCR beta chain is shown here with its context. This sample stems from a study of blood T cell repertoires in COVID-19. On the study more broadly: Acute and convalescent COVID-19 specimens originated in the United States, Italy and Spain. In each case, the material was cDNA or gDNA derived from T cells, B-cell-depleted T cells, or PBMCs.

The CDR3 covers 15 residues. Trimming left V 4 bases short and J 0 bases short, with 12 bases between. Germline CDR1 LGHNT, CDR2 FRNRAP. Methods used by the authors: Reference gene primer amplification gave estimated nucleated cell counts. Assay used: immunoSEQ multiplex PCR; TCRdb lists only in-frame clones, some missing. V and J calls and clone size are those listed in that table; D and trimming were worked out from the DNA. The sample lists 45,000 to 60,000 clones, around four fifths seen once, with around an eighth in the top ten. The specimen sequenced was peripheral blood. This clonotype was obtained from a human donor with acute or convalescent COVID-19. The donor label of this sample is uncertain. The gene calls are TRBV12-5 and TRBJ1-1; D ambiguous. The CDR3 loop is CASGSKREMNTEAFF. CDR3 sequence (DNA): TGTGCTAGTGGTTCGAAAAGGGAGATGAACACTGAAGCTTTCTTT.